Following are 32 T cell receptor beta chains from one sample sequenced in a study of T cell responses to AZD1222 COVID-19 vaccine. The method was immunoSEQ multiplex PCR; TCRdb's version includes in-frame clones alone and lacks a portion of them. The sample has more than 95,000 clones; around 90% are singletons. Sequenced here: peripheral blood, sampled on day 0 of AZD1222 vaccination. All receptors derive from an adult in good health.

Only a few counts were recorded for this clone. The chain uses TRBV6-1 and TRBJ1-4; TRBD1 is a possible D gene (6 bases). The CDR3 is 21 amino acids. The V end lost 2 bases, the J end lost 0 bases, and 25 bases lay between the germline ends. From germline, CDR1 is MNHNS and CDR2 SASEGT. CDR3 coding DNA: TGTGCCAGCAGTGAACAGCGACCAGGGGCCGGACCAGGTGCAACTAATGAAAAACTGTTTTTT. Residues: CASSEQRPGAGPGATNEKLFF.

This chain joins TRBV9 and TRBJ2-5; TRBD1 is a possible D gene (6 bases). The CDR3 is 15 residues long. Germline CDR1 is SGDLS and CDR2 is YYNGEE. Trimming stripped 0 bases from V and 5 bases from J, with 14 bases between. CDR3 amino acids: CASSVGGGLEETQYF. CDR3 nucleotide sequence: TGTGCCAGCAGCGTAGGAGGGGGATTAGAGGAGACCCAGTACTTC.

The chain links TRBV19 to TRBJ2-3; 7 bases map to TRBD2. CDR1 is LNHDA, CDR2 SQIVND, per germline (reference sequence). Trimming removed 5 bases from V and 5 bases from J; junction bases left unmatched: 7. This CDR3 comprises 14 residues. CDR3 sequence reads: CASSGAGVGDTQYF. As DNA, the CDR3 is TGTGCCAGTAGTGGGGCGGGAGTAGGAGATACGCAGTATTTT. Filled out from reference TRBV19 and TRBJ2-3, the complete variable domain reads DGGITQSPKYLFRKEGQNVTLSCEQNLNHDAMYWYRQDPGQGLRLIYYSQIVNDFQKGDIAEGYSVSREKKESFPLTVTSAQKNPTAFYLCASSGAGVGDTQYFGPGTRLTVL.

The chain carries TRBV19 and TRBJ2-1; D unclear. V was shortened by 3 bases and J by 4 bases, with 4 bases between the two germline ends. CDR3 length equals 12 residues. Germline CDR1 is LNHDA and CDR2 is SQIVND (reference sequence). The CDR3 DNA sequence: TGTGCCAGTAGTATCGCGTACAATGAGCAGTTCTTC. This gives the protein CASSIAYNEQFF.

This clone was counted between two and nine times. The junction shows a germline mismatch at one end, possibly a read error. This chain uses TRBV7-7 with TRBJ2-3; 7 bases are shared with TRBD1. Germline V lookup: CDR1 SSHAT, CDR2 FNYEAQ (reference sequence). This CDR3 spans 15 amino acids. The CDR3 protein is CASSLGDSSTDTQYF. Here the CDR3 DNA reads TGTGCTAGCAGCTTAGGGGACAGCAGCACAGATACGCAGTATTTT.

This chain connects TRBV5-5 to TRBJ1-2; perhaps TRBD1 as D (5 bases). The V end was cut by 0 bases, the J end by 1 base, with 7 bases between. Germline CDR1 is SGHKS and CDR2 is YYEKEE (reference sequence). This CDR3 contains 14 residues. The CDR3 DNA sequence: TGTGCCAGCAGCTTGGGGACATTTAACTATGGCTACACCTTC. It codes for CASSLGTFNYGYTF.

V usage is TRBV9 and J usage is TRBJ1-1, with 10 bases matching TRBD1. Germline loops: CDR1 SGDLS, CDR2 YYNGEE. Trimming cost V 4 bases and J 3 bases; bases outside gene matches: 12. There are 17 residues in the CDR3. In DNA, the CDR3 is TGTGCCAGCAGCACACCAAGGACAGGGGGGTCGGACACTGAAGCTTTCTTT. Its protein is CASSTPRTGGSDTEAFF.

This chain uses TRBV27 with TRBJ1-5; D unresolved. This CDR3 comprises 15 residues. Germline V gene lookup returns CDR1 MNHEY and CDR2 SMNVEV (reference sequence). With 5 bases removed from V and 6 bases from J, the gap between germline ends came to 17 bases. CDR3 DNA sequence: TGTGCCAGCAGTCTCAGGTGGCCGGTGGGTCAGCCCCAGCATTTT. This encodes CASSLRWPVGQPQHF.

This chain connects TRBV28 to TRBJ1-5, with D perhaps matching TRBD1 (6 bases). The CDR3 runs 15 residues. Trimming left V 7 bases short and J 6 bases short, with 19 bases between. The germline gives CDR1 MDHEN, CDR2 SYDVKM. The CDR3 bases are TGTGCCAGCACCGTAACCCCGGACAGCGGTCAGCCCCAGCATTTT. Translated, it gives CASTVTPDSGQPQHF.

CDR3 amino acids: CASIQGYGYTF. As DNA, the CDR3 is TGTGCCAGCATCCAGGGGTATGGCTACACCTTC. J is TRBJ1-2 and V is TRBV6-5; possibly TRBD1 for D (6 bases). In germline, CDR1 is MNHEY, CDR2 SVGAGI. V lost 7 bases and J 5 bases, leaving 8 bases between the germline ends. The CDR3 extends over 11 amino acids.

This chain links TRBV12-3 or TRBV12-4 with TRBJ2-7; no definite D call. The CDR3 runs to 12 residues. Trimming took 5 bases from V and 7 from J, leaving 12 bases between them. The CDR3 bases are TGTGCCAGCAGTCCGCCCTGGAGTGAGCAGTACTTC. Amino acids: CASSPPWSEQYF.

V is TRBV11-3 and J is TRBJ2-3, with TRBD2 matching over 8 bases. V was pared by 5 bases and J by 12 bases, with 10 bases of the junction left unmatched. The CDR3 is made up of 13 amino acids. Germline values: CDR1 SGHNT, CDR2 YENEEA. CDR3 in amino acids: CASSPGLVFKQYF. CDR3 in DNA: TGTGCCAGCAGCCCGGGACTAGTATTTAAACAGTATTTT.

This clone has a single count. The chain employs TRBV27 and TRBJ2-7; D is unresolved. Trimming stripped 6 bases from V and 0 bases from J, with 6 bases between. This CDR3 spans 12 amino acids. CDR1 is MNHEY, CDR2 SMNVEV, per germline (reference sequence). In DNA form, the CDR3 reads TGTGCCAGCAGCCCAAACTCCTACGAGCAGTACTTC. It yields the protein CASSPNSYEQYF.

The chain uses TRBV5-6 and TRBJ1-1; a possible D gene is TRBD1 (5 bases). The CDR3 is 13 amino acids. V was clipped by 2 bases and J by 4 bases, with 9 bases between them. Germline lookup yields CDR1 SGHDT and CDR2 YYEEEE. CDR3 protein: CASSFDRITEAFF. Here the CDR3 DNA reads TGTGCCAGCAGCTTCGACAGAATCACTGAAGCTTTCTTT. Based on the CDR3 plus reference TRBV5-6 and TRBJ1-1, the full variable domain is DAGVTQSPTHLIKTRGQQVTLRCSPKSGHDTVSWYQQALGQGPQFIFQYYEEEERQRGNFPDRFSGHQFPNYSSELNVNALLLGDSALYLCASSFDRITEAFFGQGTRLTVV.

The CDR3 nucleotides are TGTGCCAGCTCACTGACCGGGACATACTATGGCTACACCTTC. It is translated as CASSLTGTYYGYTF. The J gene is TRBJ1-2, the V gene TRBV19, with a possible D match to TRBD1 (6 bases). With 9 bases removed from V and 3 bases from J, the gap between germline ends came to 17 bases. The CDR3 has 14 amino acids. The germline V gene encodes CDR1 LNHDA and CDR2 SQIVND (reference sequence).

The V call is TRBV19, the J call TRBJ2-1, with 7 nucleotides matching TRBD1. The CDR3 sequence is 15 residues long. The germline gives CDR1 LNHDA, CDR2 SQIVND (reference sequence). V trimming: 4 bases; J trimming: 8 bases; junction bases outside the gene matches: 11. CDR3 nucleotides: TGTGCCAGTAGTACGGGACCATCAAGGGGGCATGAGCAGTTCTTC. Protein: CASSTGPSRGHEQFF.

This clone came up once. The chain is built from TRBV27 and TRBJ1-1; 9 bases align to TRBD1. Looked up from germline, CDR1 is MNHEY and CDR2 is SMNVEV (reference sequence). The CDR3 is 13 amino acids. V lost 6 bases and J lost 4; bases outside the gene matches: 3. The CDR3 bases are TGTGCCAGCAGGCCGACAGGGGGCACTGAAGCTTTCTTT. Its protein is CASRPTGGTEAFF.

The chain has TRBV20-1 and TRBJ1-1, with D hard to call. The germline gives CDR1 DFQATT, CDR2 SNEGSKA (reference sequence). This CDR3 has 13 residues. Trimming cost V 3 bases and J 2 bases, with 10 bases left between them. Here the CDR3 reads CSASTAFNTEAFF. As DNA, the CDR3 is TGCAGTGCTAGTACAGCCTTTAACACTGAAGCTTTCTTT.

This rearrangement joins TRBV30 to TRBJ2-5; D could derive from TRBD1 or TRBD2 (5 bases each). Germline CDR1 reads GTSNPN; CDR2 reads SVGIG (reference sequence). The CDR3 has 16 residues. Deletions cut 4 bases from V and 2 bases from J, with 20 bases between. The CDR3 region has the DNA TGTGCCTGGAAGATGGCCGCTGGGACGTTGCAAGAGACCCAGTACTTC. It is translated as CAWKMAAGTLQETQYF.

The genes are TRBV5-4 and TRBJ2-7; 14 nucleotides agree with TRBD2. The CDR3 is 16 amino acids. The germline CDR1 and CDR2 sequences are SGHNT and YYREEE (reference sequence). Losses at the gene ends were 4 bases for V and 3 bases for J; bases not matched to a gene: 6. The CDR3 DNA reads as TGTGCCAGCAGCCAGGGCGGGACTAGCGGGAGCTACGAGCAGTACTTC. It encodes CASSQGGTSGSYEQYF.

V and J are TRBV24-1 and TRBJ1-5; TRBD1 is a possible D gene (5 bases). Germline V CDR1 and CDR2: KGHDR, SFDVKD. This CDR3 is 15 amino acids long. With 5 bases removed from V and 1 base from J, the gap between germline ends came to 11 bases. The CDR3 coding sequence is TGTGCCACCAGTGCCCACAAGGGGAGCAATCAGCCCCAGCATTTT. Translated, it gives CATSAHKGSNQPQHF.

The count of this clone is one. The chain recombines TRBV7-9 with TRBJ2-7; 9 nucleotides match TRBD2. The germline CDR1 and CDR2 sequences are SEHNR and FQNEAQ (reference sequence). The V segment lost 4 bases and the J segment 6 bases; nucleotides outside the gene matches: 10. CDR3 length equals 15 residues. The CDR3 here is CASSWGAGGDREQYF. The CDR3 DNA follows: TGTGCCAGCAGCTGGGGTGCGGGAGGGGATCGCGAGCAGTACTTC.

This clone was detected only once. The chain couples TRBV7-9 to TRBJ2-3, with D perhaps TRBD1 or TRBD2 (9 bases each). With 5 bases removed from V and 5 bases from J, the gap between germline ends came to 29 bases. There are 19 residues in the CDR3. Germline V gene data show CDR1 as SEHNR and CDR2 as FQNEAQ (reference sequence). CDR3 amino acids: CASSTPGQGLAGVVDTQYF. The CDR3 region has the DNA TGTGCCAGCAGCACACCGGGACAGGGATTAGCGGGAGTGGTAGATACGCAGTATTTT. The full variable domain, its missing parts supplied by reference TRBV7-9 and TRBJ2-3, is DTGVSQNPRHKITKRGQNVTFRCDPISEHNRLYWYRQTLGQGPEFLTYFQNEAQLEKSRLLSDRFSAERPKGSFSTLEIQRTEQGDSAMYLCASSTPGQGLAGVVDTQYFGPGTRLTVL.

The chain combines TRBV27 with TRBJ1-5, with no clear D. Trimming took 1 base from V and 2 from J, leaving 9 bases between them. Looked up from germline, CDR1 is MNHEY and CDR2 is SMNVEV (reference sequence). This CDR3 has 15 residues. In DNA, the CDR3 is TGTGCCAGCAGTTTATACGGGTTGGGCAATCAGCCCCAGCATTTT. It translates to CASSLYGLGNQPQHF.

The V call is TRBV19, the J call TRBJ2-2, with 8 bases lining up with TRBD2. The germline V gene encodes CDR1 LNHDA and CDR2 SQIVND (reference sequence). The trim removed 3 bases at V and 3 bases at J, leaving 3 bases unmatched. This CDR3 region has 15 residues. The CDR3 nucleotides are TGTGCCAGTAGTATTAACGGGGGGGACACCGGGGAGCTGTTTTTT. This encodes CASSINGGDTGELFF.

This clone was recorded once. V usage is TRBV9 and J usage is TRBJ2-1; 10 bases map to TRBD2. V lost 0 bases to trimming and J lost 2 bases; unmatched junction nucleotides: 8. CDR3 length equals 18 residues. Germline V gene sequence: CDR1 SGDLS, CDR2 YYNGEE. As DNA, the CDR3 is TGTGCCAGCAGCGTAGTGGCTAGCGGGAGCGTCACCTACAATGAGCAGTTCTTC. It yields the protein CASSVVASGSVTYNEQFF.

The chain links TRBV19 to TRBJ2-2; D call uncertain. The CDR3 covers 16 residues. V dropped 1 base and J dropped 0 bases, with 9 bases sitting between them. Germline CDR1 LNHDA, CDR2 SQIVND (reference sequence). The CDR3 coding sequence is TGTGCCAGTAGTATAGGAAAAGGGACGAACACCGGGGAGCTGTTTTTT. Amino acids: CASSIGKGTNTGELFF.

V usage is TRBV4-1 and J usage is TRBJ1-6; a possible D gene is TRBD1 (6 bases). The CDR3 sequence is 17 residues long. Germline CDR1 and CDR2: MGHRA and YSYEKL. V lost 1 base, J lost 5 bases, and 15 bases lay in between. The CDR3 reads CASSQGVGQMNNSPLHF. CDR3 nucleotide sequence: TGCGCCAGCAGCCAAGGGGTCGGACAGATGAATAATTCACCCCTCCACTTT.

The V call is TRBV27, the J call TRBJ2-7; D is undetermined. This CDR3 contains 15 residues. V gave up 3 bases and J gave up 0 bases, with 12 bases separating them. Germline V gene lookup returns CDR1 MNHEY and CDR2 SMNVEV (reference sequence). CDR3 protein: CASSFSGLSSYEQYF. CDR3 sequence (DNA): TGTGCCAGCAGTTTTTCCGGGTTAAGCTCCTACGAGCAGTACTTC.

The chain joins TRBV29-1 to TRBJ2-3; D may be TRBD1 (5 bases). V was pared by 3 bases and J by 2 bases, with 24 bases between. Germline V CDR1 and CDR2: SQVTM, ANQGSEA. The CDR3 is 18 amino acids. CDR3 DNA sequence: TGCAGCGTTGATGACAGTTTCGGGTCTGCGGCCCTCACAGATACGCAGTATTTT. Amino acid sequence: CSVDDSFGSAALTDTQYF.

The chain recombines TRBV24-1 with TRBJ2-1; 8 nucleotides agree with TRBD2. The germline gives CDR1 KGHDR, CDR2 SFDVKD. The CDR3 is 16 residues long. Trimming took 5 bases from V and 0 from J; bases not matched to a gene: 5. Written as DNA, the CDR3 is TGTGCCACCAGTGGACTAGCGAAAAGCTCCTACAATGAGCAGTTCTTC. Residues: CATSGLAKSSYNEQFF.

This chain links TRBV9 with TRBJ1-1; D call uncertain. The CDR3 extends over 13 amino acids. Trimming removed 0 bases at V and 2 bases at J, with 5 bases between. Per the germline V gene, CDR1 is SGDLS and CDR2 is YYNGEE. The CDR3 here is CASSVGSNTEAFF. CDR3 DNA: TGTGCCAGCAGCGTAGGAAGTAACACTGAAGCTTTCTTT.